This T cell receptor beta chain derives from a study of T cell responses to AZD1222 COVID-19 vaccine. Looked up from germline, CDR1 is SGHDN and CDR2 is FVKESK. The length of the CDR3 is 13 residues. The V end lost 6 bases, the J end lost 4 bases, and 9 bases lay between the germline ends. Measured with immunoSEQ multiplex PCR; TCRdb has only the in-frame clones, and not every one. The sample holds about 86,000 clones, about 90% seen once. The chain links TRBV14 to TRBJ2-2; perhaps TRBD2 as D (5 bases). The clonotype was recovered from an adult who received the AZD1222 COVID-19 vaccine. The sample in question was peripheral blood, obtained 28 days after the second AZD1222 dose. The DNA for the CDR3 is TGTGCCAGCAGTTTACTAGTCACCGGGGAGCTGTTTTTT. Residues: CASSLLVTGELFF.